One sample yielded the 14 T cell receptor beta chains listed below, sequenced in a study of cytomegalovirus exposure and HLA in healthy donors. This PCR relied on a set of 60 Vbeta primers and 13 Jbeta primers. Profiled with immunoSEQ multiplex PCR; TCRdb holds only in-frame clones, not every one. The data show approximately 100,000 clones, approximately 86% seen once. The sample comprised PBMCs. Receptors were obtained from a man aged 25-45 years in good health and CMV-seropositive.

V is TRBV7-9 and J is TRBJ2-3; possible D gene TRBD1, 6 bases. Germline V lookup: CDR1 SEHNR, CDR2 FQNEAQ (reference sequence). Trimming shortened V by 5 bases and J by 11 bases, and 23 bases separated the two germline ends. This CDR3 comprises 15 residues. CDR3: CASSQQGFSANMQYF. The CDR3 DNA sequence: TGTGCCAGCAGCCAACAGGGTTTCAGCGCCAATATGCAGTATTTT.

The chain uses TRBV19 and TRBJ2-7; 9 nucleotides align to TRBD2. Germline CDR1 reads LNHDA; CDR2 reads SQIVND (reference sequence). The V and J ends lost 5 bases and 3 bases, in that order; junction bases with no gene match: 8. The CDR3 spans 15 residues. This CDR3 reads CASSALAGASYEQYF. CDR3 in DNA: TGTGCCAGTAGTGCCTTAGCGGGGGCGAGCTACGAGCAGTACTTC.

The DNA for the CDR3 is TGCGCCAGCACCTGGGGTGACAGCTCCTACGAGCAGTACTTC. It codes for CASTWGDSSYEQYF. This chain joins TRBV5-1 and TRBJ2-7, with D perhaps TRBD1 (5 bases). Germline V lookup: CDR1 SGHRS, CDR2 YFSETQ. This CDR3 is 14 amino acids long. Trimming removed 6 bases at V and 0 bases at J, with 13 bases between.

V usage is TRBV18 and J usage is TRBJ1-1, with D unresolved. Germline CDR1 and CDR2: KGHSH and LQKENI. The CDR3 spans 14 residues. V was trimmed by 1 base and J by 1 base, leaving 7 bases between them. CDR3 sequence: CASSPLVRNTEAFF. CDR3 nucleotide sequence: TGTGCCAGCTCACCACTAGTGAGGAACACTGAAGCTTTCTTT. Full variable domain (outside the CDR3, taken from reference TRBV18 and TRBJ1-1): NAGVMQNPRHLVRRRGQEARLRCSPMKGHSHVYWYRQLPEEGLKFMVYLQKENIIDESGMPKERFSAEFPKEGPSILRIQQVVRGDSAAYFCASSPLVRNTEAFFGQGTRLTVV.

The gene calls are TRBV6-5 and TRBJ2-7; perhaps TRBD1 as D (6 bases). Germline CDR1 MNHEY, CDR2 SVGAGI. Between the trimmed V and J ends, which lost 9 bases and 6 bases, there was a span of 12 bases. CDR3 length: 11 amino acids. CDR3 DNA sequence: TGTGCCAGTGATGGGGGCAGCGAGCAGTACTTC. It is translated as CASDGGSEQYF.

This chain links TRBV28 with TRBJ1-5; 9 bases are shared with TRBD1. The CDR3 has 15 residues. V shed 4 bases and J 6 bases; nucleotides not matched to a gene: 7. Looked up from germline, CDR1 is MDHEN and CDR2 is SYDVKM. The CDR3 is CASSSGQGYRQPQHF. CDR3 DNA: TGTGCCAGCAGTTCGGGACAGGGTTATCGTCAGCCCCAGCATTTT.

The chain uses TRBV5-4 and TRBJ2-3; TRBD2 is a possible D gene (5 bases). V was cut by 3 bases and J by 4 bases, with 9 bases left in between. The CDR3 totals 13 residues. Germline V gives CDR1 SGHNT, CDR2 YYREEE (reference sequence). The CDR3 DNA reads as TGTGCCAGCAGCTCCGAGGGCCCAGATACGCAGTATTTT. It specifies CASSSEGPDTQYF.

V is TRBV15 and J is TRBJ2-1; TRBD2 matches at 9 bases. The V gene's germline CDR1 is LNHNV and CDR2 YYDKDF (reference sequence). This CDR3 is 16 amino acids long. The V segment lost 6 bases and the J segment 8 bases; nucleotides outside the gene matches: 14. This CDR3 reads CATRENSGSDGDEQFF. CDR3 DNA sequence: TGTGCCACCAGAGAAAATAGCGGGAGTGACGGGGATGAGCAGTTCTTC.

This chain joins TRBV28 and TRBJ2-1, with D possibly matching TRBD2 (5 bases). Trimming removed 3 bases from V and 11 bases from J, with 17 bases in between. CDR3 length: 14 amino acids. Germline CDR1 reads MDHEN; CDR2 reads SYDVKM. CDR3 sequence: CASSFQRPTRKQFF. CDR3 bases: TGTGCCAGCAGTTTCCAGCGGCCGACTCGAAAGCAGTTCTTC.

CDR3 bases: TGTGCCAGCAGTGAAGGAGACTACGAGCAGTACTTC. It is translated as CASSEGDYEQYF. J is TRBJ2-5 and V is TRBV25-1; D not resolved. The DNA end is a closer match to TRBJ2-7, so the J assignment may be wrong. From germline, CDR1 is MGHDK and CDR2 SYGVNS. This CDR3 comprises 12 residues.

The count of this clone is one. This chain links TRBV7-2 with TRBJ2-3, with D perhaps TRBD1 (6 bases). The V and J ends lost 1 base and 14 bases respectively, with 10 bases between them. The CDR3 runs 11 residues. CDR1 and CDR2 (germline): SGHTA, FQGNSA. This chain's CDR3 is CASSLVGQRYF. In DNA, the CDR3 is TGTGCCAGCAGCTTAGTAGGACAGCGGTATTTT.

The rearrangement joins TRBV30 to TRBJ2-1; the match to TRBD2 covers 9 bases. Trimming at V came to 0 bases and at J to 6 bases, leaving 9 bases not matched to a gene. The CDR3 consists of 16 residues. CDR1 is GTSNPN and CDR2 is SVGIG in the germline V gene (reference sequence). In nucleotides, the CDR3 is TGTGCCTGGAGTGTAAAGTTAGCGGGAGATACCAATGAGCAGTTCTTC. Amino acids: CAWSVKLAGDTNEQFF.

This chain connects TRBV28 to TRBJ2-7, with 9 bases fitting TRBD1. CDR3 size: 15 residues. Germline values: CDR1 MDHEN, CDR2 SYDVKM. Unmatched junction bases numbered 12, after V lost 6 bases and J lost 6 bases. Here the CDR3 DNA reads TGTGCCAGCAGGGAGACCGGGACAGGGAGAAGCGAGCAGTACTTC. It yields the protein CASRETGTGRSEQYF.

V and J are TRBV5-1 and TRBJ2-1; D not certain. CDR3 length: 12 residues. Germline V CDR1 and CDR2: SGHRS, YFSETQ. Trimming took 3 bases from V and 9 from J, leaving 10 bases between them. The CDR3 nucleotides are TGCGCCAGCAGCTCTGTTTCCCCTGAGCAGTTCTTC. Translating it yields CASSSVSPEQFF.